The 11 T cell receptor beta chains given below trace back to one sample, sequenced in a study of synovial regulatory T cells in juvenile arthritis. Sequenced by immunoSEQ multiplex PCR; TCRdb stores in-frame clones only, minus some. Recorded for this sample: 7,500 to 10,000 clones. The source material was Treg cells from blood. Specified subset: remaining (HLA-DR-negative) circulating blood Treg cells. The source of these receptors is a donor younger than 30 with juvenile idiopathic arthritis.

V is TRBV4-3 and J is TRBJ1-2. Germline lookup yields CDR1 LGHNA and CDR2 YSLEER. This CDR3 is built from 13 residues. The coding DNA is unavailable. The CDR3 here is CASSHRRRGGYTF.

The rearrangement uses TRBV6-5 and TRBJ2-1; no DNA is available, so the TRBD2 call from TCRdb remains unchecked. CDR1 and CDR2 (germline): MNHEY, SVGAGI. The CDR3 has 13 amino acids. The coding DNA is unavailable. CDR3 sequence reads: CASRPTRINEQFF.

V and J are TRBV7-9 and TRBJ2-7; the D gene TCRdb calls, TRBD2, cannot be checked with no DNA. The CDR3 is made up of 11 amino acids. The DNA sequence is not available. Germline-derived CDR1 and CDR2 are SEHNR and FQNEAQ (reference sequence). CDR3 protein: CASSSFYEQYF.

V and J are TRBV21-1 and TRBJ1-1; TCRdb lists TRBD1, though no DNA is available to test this call. TRBV21-1 is a documented pseudogene. This CDR3 comprises 15 residues. The DNA sequence is not available. Here the CDR3 reads CARGHPGTKNTEAFF.

J is TRBJ2-7 and V is TRBV19. This CDR3 comprises 14 residues. No DNA sequence is on record. CDR1 and CDR2 from the germline V gene are LNHDA and SQIVND (reference sequence). CDR3 region: CASSLGLGTYEQYF.

This sequence joins TRBV12-2 and TRBJ2-7; TCRdb returns TRBD1, unconfirmable since there is no DNA. TRBV12-2 is marked as a pseudogene. The CDR3 covers 13 residues. No DNA sequence is on record. This CDR3 is CASRLDRVHEQYF.

The chain has TRBV10-3 and TRBJ2-7; the TRBD1 assignment by TCRdb is unverifiable without DNA. CDR1 and CDR2 (germline): ENHRY, SYGVKD. This CDR3 has 13 residues. The coding DNA is unavailable. CDR3 sequence reads: CAIATGEAREQYF.

This chain joins TRBV7-2 and TRBJ1-2; lacking DNA, the TRBD1 call made by TCRdb goes unchecked. The CDR3 runs to 14 residues. DNA was not recorded. Germline CDR1 reads SGHTA; CDR2 reads FQGNSA. CDR3: CASSETGGDYGYTF.

This CDR3 reads CASSPMTATNEKLFF. The V call is TRBV6-5, the J call TRBJ1-4; TCRdb outputs TRBD1, but without DNA this stays unchecked. Germline V gene data show CDR1 as MNHEY and CDR2 as SVGAGI. The CDR3 totals 15 residues. The DNA sequence is not available.

The chain carries TRBV7-6 and TRBJ2-7; lacking DNA, the TRBD1 call made by TCRdb goes unchecked. CDR3 length equals 14 residues. No nucleotide data were recorded. Germline V gives CDR1 SGHVS, CDR2 FNYEAQ. The CDR3 is CASSRRQGSYEQYF.

The chain carries TRBV6-1 and TRBJ1-4; TCRdb indicates TRBD1, and absent DNA this call remains unverified. This CDR3 has 14 residues. No nucleotide data were recorded. The germline V gene has CDR1 MNHNS and CDR2 SASEGT. CDR3 sequence reads: CASNRGQVNEKLFF.